This T cell receptor beta chain was documented in a study of beta chain features in type 1 diabetes. Study at large: Over all samples combined, 107,917,701 sorted cells were examined. Study-level results: Researchers reported that naive, central memory and Treg TCRB repertoires appeared more similar in patients than in healthy donors.

Investigators reverse transcribed all isolated RNA, so they sequenced expressed TCRB transcripts. The data were produced by immunoSEQ multiplex PCR, yet TCRdb's version contains in-frame clones alone and is incomplete. The table lists over 150,000 clones, approximately 8.1% of them singletons. This clone appeared a few times. Its specificity is unknown. With 3 bases clipped from V and 4 bases from J, the junction kept 6 bases outside the gene matches. CDR1 is KGHSH and CDR2 is LQKENI in the germline V gene. The CDR3 runs to 15 residues. This chain connects TRBV18 to TRBJ1-3; 7 positions match TRBD1. The receptor's source is a man in his late teens or twenties in good health. Material for sequencing was central memory CD4+ T cells from blood. The CDR3 reads CASSPSTGTGNTIYF. The CDR3 bases are TGTGCCAGCTCACCTTCGACAGGGACAGGAAACACCATATATTTT.